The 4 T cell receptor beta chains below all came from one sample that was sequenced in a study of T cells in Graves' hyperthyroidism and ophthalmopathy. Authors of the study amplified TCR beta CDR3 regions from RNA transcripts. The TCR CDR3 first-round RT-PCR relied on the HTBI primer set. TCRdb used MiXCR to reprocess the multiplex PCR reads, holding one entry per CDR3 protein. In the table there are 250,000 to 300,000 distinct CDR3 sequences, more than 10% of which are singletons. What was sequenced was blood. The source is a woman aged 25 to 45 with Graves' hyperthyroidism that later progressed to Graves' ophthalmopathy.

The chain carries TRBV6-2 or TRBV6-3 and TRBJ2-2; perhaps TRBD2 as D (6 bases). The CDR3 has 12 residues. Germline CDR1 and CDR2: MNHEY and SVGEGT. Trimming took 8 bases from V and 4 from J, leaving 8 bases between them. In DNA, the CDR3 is TGTGCCAGCGGGAGGTCCACCGGGGAGCTGTTTTTT. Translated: CASGRSTGELFF.

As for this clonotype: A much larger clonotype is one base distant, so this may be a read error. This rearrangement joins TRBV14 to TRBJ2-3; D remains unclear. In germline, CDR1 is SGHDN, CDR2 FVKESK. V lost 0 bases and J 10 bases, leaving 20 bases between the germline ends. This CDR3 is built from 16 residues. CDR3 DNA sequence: TGTGCCAGCAGCCAAGACCACCTCCCCCTTAAGGGTGCGCAGTATTTT. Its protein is CASSQDHLPLKGAQYF.

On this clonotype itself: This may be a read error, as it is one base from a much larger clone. CDR3 bases: TGTGCCAGCAGTTACAGGCCCGTCTCGACCCGATACGAGCAGTACTTC. Protein sequence: CASSYRPVSTRYEQYF. J is TRBJ2-7 and V is TRBV6-5; D is undetermined. Trimming took off 2 bases at V and 4 bases at J, with 18 bases between the two ends. This CDR3 is built from 16 residues. Germline V gives CDR1 MNHEY, CDR2 SVGAGI.

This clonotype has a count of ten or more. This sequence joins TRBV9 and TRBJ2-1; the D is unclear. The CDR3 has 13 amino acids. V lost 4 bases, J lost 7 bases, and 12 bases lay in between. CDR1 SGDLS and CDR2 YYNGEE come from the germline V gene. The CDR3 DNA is TGTGCCAGCAGCATCCAGAGTGGGAATGAGCAGTTCTTC. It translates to CASSIQSGNEQFF.